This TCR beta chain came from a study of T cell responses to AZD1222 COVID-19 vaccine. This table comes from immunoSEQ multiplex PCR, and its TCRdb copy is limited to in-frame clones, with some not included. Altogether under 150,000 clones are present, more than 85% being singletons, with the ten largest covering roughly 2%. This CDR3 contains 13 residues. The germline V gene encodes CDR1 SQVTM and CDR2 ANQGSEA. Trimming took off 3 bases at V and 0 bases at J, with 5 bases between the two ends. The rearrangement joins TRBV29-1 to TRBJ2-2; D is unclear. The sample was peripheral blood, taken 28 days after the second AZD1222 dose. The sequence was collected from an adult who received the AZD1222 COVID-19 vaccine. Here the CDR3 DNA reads TGCAGCGTTGACAGATCGAACACCGGGGAGCTGTTTTTT. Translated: CSVDRSNTGELFF.